Reported below is one T cell receptor beta chain. The antigen remains unidentified. Naive CD8+ T cells showed CD45RO-CCR7+CD27+CD95-. These data originate in a study of CXCR3-negative and CXCR3-positive naive CD8 T cells. Study overall: There were approximately 140 million TRB reads altogether, and each library had about 1.5 +/- 0.3 million of them.

Points from the study as a whole: Naive CXCR3-positive and CXCR3-negative cells shared similar TRBV-TRBJ usage, unlike memory cells. CD5 surface expression was similar among naive subsets, and TCR strength was estimated by inference from TRB CDR3 properties.

Germline CDR1 KGHSH, CDR2 LQKENI. This CDR3 has 17 residues. 5' RACE with UMI labels generated the TRB cDNA libraries. TCRdb re-called the 5' RACE reads and catalogs CDR3 proteins one per entry, DNA excluded. This sample's clone table lists 150,000 or so distinct CDR3 sequences. Sequencing was performed on naive CXCR3- CD8+ T cells from blood. Regarding subset: CD45RO-CCR7+CD27+CD95- naive CD8+ T cells lacking CXCR3 (TNR3-). This TCR came from a human donor in good health. Some clones in this sample may be carry-over from other donors' samples. This rearrangement joins TRBV18 to TRBJ2-1. The CDR3 spells CASSPFESQGTYNEQFF.